This TCR beta chain was captured in a study of blood T cells in healthy people across ages. Regarding the study as a whole: Observed TCR beta diversity showed a strong correlation with the percentage of naive T cells as measured by flow cytometry.

Researchers report isolating at least 7 million PBMCs per sample. This CDR3 has 18 residues. Germline V lookup: CDR1 MNHEY, CDR2 SVGAGI. This clonotype was found a few times. Antigen specificity is unknown. The use of a sample-barcoded 5' primer and a J-beta primer mix characterized a second PCR of about 7 to 12 cycles. A single record per CDR3 protein comes from TCRdb applying MiXCR to the 5' RACE reads. Of about 720,000 distinct CDR3 sequences in the sample, over 20% are singletons; the top ten hold under 25%. Sequences were obtained from blood. The receptor comes from an older man in good health. The chain recombines TRBV6-5 with TRBJ2-7, with 7 bases fitting TRBD2. The J call is doubtful: the DNA matches TRBJ2-5 better. This CDR3 is CASSYPPRWEGRSETQYF. Written as DNA, the CDR3 is TGTGCCAGCAGTTACCCTCCGAGGTGGGAGGGGCGCTCGGAGACCCAGTACTTC.